This paragraph covers one T cell receptor beta chain sequence. V was pared by 2 bases and J by 9 bases, with 16 bases between. Germline assignment: CDR1 GTSNPN and CDR2 SVGIG (reference sequence). CDR3 size: 13 residues. The study recruited people aged roughly 18 to 100 years across around 24 US areas. No more than 2 weeks before study entry, exposed participants had met a case of COVID-19. These data come from a study of blood T cell repertoires in COVID-19. Profiling relied on immunoSEQ multiplex PCR, and the TCRdb table lists in-frame clones only, not all of them. Here the sample spans approximately 310,000 clones, roughly 85% being singletons.

The clonotype originates from a woman aged 25 to 39 who had been exposed to COVID-19. The sample consisted of PBMCs or T cells enriched from blood (not recorded which). The chain carries TRBV30 and TRBJ1-1; D perhaps matches TRBD1 (5 bases). CDR3 sequence (DNA): TGTGCCTGGAGTCGCGACAGCAAACAACAAGCTTTCTTT. Its protein is CAWSRDSKQQAFF.